This T cell receptor (beta chain) emerged from a study of breast tumors, draining lymph nodes, adjacent tissues. Study results and limitations: Compared with lymph nodes, tumors were less diverse; compared with nontumor tissue, more. Data fit most tumor T cells coming from lymph node, expanding in tumor.

TCRdb re-analysed the multiplex PCR reads in MiXCR, keeping a single row per CDR3 protein. The table includes about 230,000 distinct CDR3 sequences, 32% detected once. The CDR3 has 13 amino acids. J lost 2 bases, V lost 6 bases, and 3 bases had no gene match. Germline CDR1 MNHNS, CDR2 SASEGT. This clonotype has only a few counts. Its cognate antigen is unknown. Possible read error: a much larger clone is one base away. Samples came from axillary lymph nodes draining the breast cancer. This rearrangement joins TRBV6-1 to TRBJ2-5, with TRBD1 matching 7 bases. The sequence derives from a female donor with breast cancer. Some clones in this sample may be carry-over from other donors' samples. Sequences were obtained from axillary lymph node tissue. In DNA form, the CDR3 reads TGTGCCAGCAGGCAGACAGGGCAAGAGACCCAGTACTTC. This gives the protein CASRQTGQETQYF.